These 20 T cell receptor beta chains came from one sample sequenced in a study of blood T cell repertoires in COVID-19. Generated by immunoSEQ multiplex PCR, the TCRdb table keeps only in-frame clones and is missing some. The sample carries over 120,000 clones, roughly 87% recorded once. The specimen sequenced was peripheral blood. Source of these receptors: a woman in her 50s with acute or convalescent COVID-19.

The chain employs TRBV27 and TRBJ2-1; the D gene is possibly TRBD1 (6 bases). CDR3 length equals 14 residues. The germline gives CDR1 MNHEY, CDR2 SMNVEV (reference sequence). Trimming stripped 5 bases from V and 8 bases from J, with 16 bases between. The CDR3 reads CASSTRDTWDEQFF. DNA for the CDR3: TGTGCCAGCAGTACCCGGGACACGTGGGATGAGCAGTTCTTC.

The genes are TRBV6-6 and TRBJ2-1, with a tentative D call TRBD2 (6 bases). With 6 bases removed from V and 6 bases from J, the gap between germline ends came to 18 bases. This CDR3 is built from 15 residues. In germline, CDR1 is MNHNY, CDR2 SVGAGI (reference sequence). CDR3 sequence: CASSPARRGTNEQFF. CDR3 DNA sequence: TGTGCCAGCAGCCCCGCCAGGCGGGGCACCAATGAGCAGTTCTTC.

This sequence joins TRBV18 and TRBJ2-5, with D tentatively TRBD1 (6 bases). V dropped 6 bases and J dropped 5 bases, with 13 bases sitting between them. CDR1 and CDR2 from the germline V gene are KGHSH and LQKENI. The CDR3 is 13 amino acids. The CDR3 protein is CASSATGKETQYF. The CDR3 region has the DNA TGTGCCAGCTCGGCCACAGGGAAGGAGACCCAGTACTTC. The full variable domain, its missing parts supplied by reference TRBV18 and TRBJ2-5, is NAGVMQNPRHLVRRRGQEARLRCSPMKGHSHVYWYRQLPEEGLKFMVYLQKENIIDESGMPKERFSAEFPKEGPSILRIQQVVRGDSAAYFCASSATGKETQYFGPGTRLLVL.

The CDR3, as DNA: TGTGCCAGCAGTTCCGGGGGCTACAATGAGCAGTTCTTC. Translated: CASSSGGYNEQFF. The chain uses TRBV27 and TRBJ2-1, with D possibly matching TRBD2 (6 bases). The germline V and J ends were trimmed by 4 bases and 3 bases, with 7 bases remaining between them. The CDR3 consists of 13 residues. Germline V gene sequence: CDR1 MNHEY, CDR2 SMNVEV (reference sequence).

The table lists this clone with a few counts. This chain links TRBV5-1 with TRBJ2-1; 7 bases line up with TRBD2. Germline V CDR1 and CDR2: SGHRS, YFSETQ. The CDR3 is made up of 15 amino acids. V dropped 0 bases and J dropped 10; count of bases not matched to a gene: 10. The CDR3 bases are TGCGCCAGCAGCTTGGAGGCGGGGAGGGATGAGGAGCAGTTCTTC. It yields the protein CASSLEAGRDEEQFF.

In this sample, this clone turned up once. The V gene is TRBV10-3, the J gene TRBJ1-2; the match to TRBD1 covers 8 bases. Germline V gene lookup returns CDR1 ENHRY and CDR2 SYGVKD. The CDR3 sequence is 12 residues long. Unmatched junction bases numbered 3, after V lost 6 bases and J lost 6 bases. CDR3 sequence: CAISPTGDGYTF. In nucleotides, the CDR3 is TGTGCCATCAGCCCGACAGGGGATGGCTACACCTTC.

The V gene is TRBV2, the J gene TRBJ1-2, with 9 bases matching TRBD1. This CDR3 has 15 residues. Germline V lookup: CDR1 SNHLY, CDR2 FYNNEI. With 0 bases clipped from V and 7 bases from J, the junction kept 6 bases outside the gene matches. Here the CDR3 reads CASSEAGYRGLGYTF. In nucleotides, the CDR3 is TGTGCCAGCAGTGAAGCCGGGTACAGGGGGCTTGGCTACACCTTC.

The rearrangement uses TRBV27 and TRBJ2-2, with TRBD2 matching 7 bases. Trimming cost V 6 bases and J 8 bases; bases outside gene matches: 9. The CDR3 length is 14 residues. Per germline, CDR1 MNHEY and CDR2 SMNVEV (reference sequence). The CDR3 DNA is TGTGCCAGCAGACGGGGAGGGCAGGGTGGGGAGCTGTTTTTT. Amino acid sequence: CASRRGGQGGELFF.

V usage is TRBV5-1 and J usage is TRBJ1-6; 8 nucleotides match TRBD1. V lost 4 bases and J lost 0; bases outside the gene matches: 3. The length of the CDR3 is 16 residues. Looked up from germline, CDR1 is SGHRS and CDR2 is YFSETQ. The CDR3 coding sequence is TGCGCCAGCAGCATAACAGGGGGCTCCTATAATTCACCCCTCCACTTT. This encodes CASSITGGSYNSPLHF.

The CDR3: CASSVDREGLTGELFF. CDR3 DNA sequence: TGTGCCAGCAGCGTAGACAGGGAGGGTCTCACGGGGGAGCTGTTTTTT. J is TRBJ2-2 and V is TRBV9, with D tentatively TRBD2 (7 bases). This CDR3 comprises 16 residues. Germline V gene lookup returns CDR1 SGDLS and CDR2 YYNGEE. V lost 0 bases and J 8 bases, leaving 17 bases between the germline ends.

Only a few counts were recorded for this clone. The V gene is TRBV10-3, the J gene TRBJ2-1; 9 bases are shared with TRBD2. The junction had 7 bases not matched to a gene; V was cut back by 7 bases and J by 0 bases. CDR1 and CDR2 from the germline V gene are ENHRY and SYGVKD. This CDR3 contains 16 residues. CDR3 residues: CAITRIAGASYNEQFF. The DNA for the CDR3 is TGTGCCATCACCCGTATAGCGGGAGCCTCCTACAATGAGCAGTTCTTC.

The CDR3 sequence: CASSSSEHSGANVLTF. In DNA, the CDR3 is TGTGCCAGCAGCTCGTCAGAACACTCTGGGGCCAACGTCCTGACTTTC. V gene TRBV11-3 combines with J gene TRBJ2-6; D uncertain. The CDR3 totals 16 residues. The V end was cut by 4 bases, the J end by 0 bases, with 10 bases between. Germline V gives CDR1 SGHNT, CDR2 YENEEA.

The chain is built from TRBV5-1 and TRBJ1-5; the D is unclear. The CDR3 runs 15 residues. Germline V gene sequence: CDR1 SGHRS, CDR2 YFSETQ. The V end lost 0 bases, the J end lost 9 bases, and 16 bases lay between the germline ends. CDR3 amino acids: CASSLEGRPGVPQHF. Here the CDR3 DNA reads TGCGCCAGCAGCTTGGAAGGGAGGCCGGGAGTGCCCCAGCATTTT.

CDR3: CASSPLTGMGTEAFF. As DNA, the CDR3 is TGTGCCAGCTCACCCCTTACAGGGATGGGCACTGAAGCTTTCTTT. The rearrangement uses TRBV18 and TRBJ1-1, with D possibly being TRBD1 (6 bases). The CDR3 spans 15 residues. From germline, CDR1 is KGHSH and CDR2 LQKENI. V lost 3 bases, J lost 4 bases, and 15 bases lay in between.

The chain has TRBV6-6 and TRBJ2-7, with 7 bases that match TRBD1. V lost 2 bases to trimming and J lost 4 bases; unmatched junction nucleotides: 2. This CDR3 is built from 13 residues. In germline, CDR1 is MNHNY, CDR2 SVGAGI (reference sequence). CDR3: CASSYTTGYEQYF. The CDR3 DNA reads TGTGCCAGCAGTTACACGACAGGGTACGAGCAGTACTTC.

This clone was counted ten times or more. The CDR3 spells CASSGPTSYNEQFF. The DNA for the CDR3 is TGTGCCAGCAGCGGTCCAACTAGTTACAATGAGCAGTTCTTC. The chain recombines TRBV7-9 with TRBJ2-1; possibly TRBD2 for D (5 bases). CDR3 length equals 14 residues. With 5 bases removed from V and 4 bases from J, the gap between germline ends came to 12 bases. The germline gives CDR1 SEHNR, CDR2 FQNEAQ (reference sequence).

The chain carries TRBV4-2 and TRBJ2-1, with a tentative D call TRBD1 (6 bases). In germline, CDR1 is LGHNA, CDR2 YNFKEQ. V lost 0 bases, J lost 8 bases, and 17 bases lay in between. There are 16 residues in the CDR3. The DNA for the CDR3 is TGTGCCAGCAGCCAAGAATGGCTAGGGGGACGGGATGAGCAGTTCTTC. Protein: CASSQEWLGGRDEQFF.

DNA of the CDR3: TGCGCCAGCAGCTTCCCCAGCGGGGGCCCCGGGGAGCTGTTTTTT. Translated, it gives CASSFPSGGPGELFF. The chain recombines TRBV5-1 with TRBJ2-2, with 8 bases matching TRBD2. The CDR3 loop spans 15 amino acids. Germline-derived CDR1 and CDR2 are SGHRS and YFSETQ. V trimming: 2 bases; J trimming: 6 bases; junction bases outside the gene matches: 6.

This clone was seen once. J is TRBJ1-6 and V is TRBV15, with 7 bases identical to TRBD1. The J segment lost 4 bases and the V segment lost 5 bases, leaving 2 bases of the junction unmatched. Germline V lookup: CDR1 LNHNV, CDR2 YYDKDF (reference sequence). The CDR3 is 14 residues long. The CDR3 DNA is TGTGCCACCAGCGGGACAGTATATAATTCACCCCTCCACTTT. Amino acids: CATSGTVYNSPLHF. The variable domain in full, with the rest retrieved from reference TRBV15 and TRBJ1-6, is DAMVIQNPRYQVTQFGKPVTLSCSQTLNHNVMYWYQQKSSQAPKLLFHYYDKDFNNEADTPDNFQSRRPNTSFCFLDIRSPGLGDTAMYLCATSGTVYNSPLHFGNGTRLTVT.

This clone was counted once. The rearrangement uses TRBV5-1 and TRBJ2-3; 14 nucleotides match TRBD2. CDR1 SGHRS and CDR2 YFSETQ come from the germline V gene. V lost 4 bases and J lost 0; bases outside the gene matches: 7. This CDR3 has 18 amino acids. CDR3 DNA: TGCGCCAGCAGCGCGGGGACTAGCGGGGGAACTAGCACAGATACGCAGTATTTT. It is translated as CASSAGTSGGTSTDTQYF.